This T cell receptor beta chain was sequenced during a study of human T cells and chemical hapten exposure. Study context: Skin of the upper inner arm, approximately 2 cm by approximately 2 cm, received 2% DPC for sensitization. Small differences in pooled library volume mainly drove the variation in TCR yields per sample. Once 0.01% DPC had been applied to the upper back by patch test, readings were taken at 6 days.

V lost 5 bases to trimming and J lost 3 bases, with 10 bases between them. Per the germline V gene, CDR1 is MRHNA and CDR2 is SNTAGT. This CDR3 has 13 residues. This clonotype was found a few times. Authors' processing steps: A typical sample had some 95,000 TCRs, with about 23,224 to 700,000 overall. TCRdb redid the calling of the RACE reads with MiXCR, one entry per CDR3 protein. TCRdb, not the original authors, processed these V and J calls. Counted here are 100,000 or so distinct CDR3 sequences, less than 40% occurring once; the ten biggest clones make up about 2.9%. Stated time point: patch test 3, about 24 weeks after DPC sensitization. Sample treatment: therapeutic diphenylcyclopropenone sensitization with weekly scalp DPC.

Sequencing used whole blood, obtained in connection with sensitization to the hapten diphenylcyclopropenone (DPC). The sequence was obtained from a man in his forties or fifties with alopecia areata. Some clones in this sample may be carry-over from other donors' samples. The V call is TRBV6-4, the J call TRBJ1-1, with D tentatively TRBD1 (6 bases). The CDR3 loop is CASSRGGDTEAFF. DNA of the CDR3: TGTGCCAGCAGTAGGGGGGGTGACACTGAAGCTTTCTTT.